This TCR beta chain was identified in a study of cytomegalovirus exposure and HLA in healthy donors. Study overall: Drawn from HLA-typed donors, tens of millions of unique TCRs were held in an early data release. Among the 398 genotyped donors, 70% to 85% were placed in the Caucasian-associated ancestry cluster. General observations from the study: Looking again later, the authors saw that most CMV-associated TCR beta chains seemed HLA-restricted.

The CDR3 runs 14 residues. Germline CDR1 is SGHTA and CDR2 is FQGTGA. V was pared by 0 bases and J by 2 bases, with 5 bases between. PCR involved 60 Vbeta and 13 Jbeta primers. TCRdb's table, derived via immunoSEQ multiplex PCR, lists solely in-frame clones and lacks some. The table lists about 210,000 clones, roughly 80% of them singletons. A remark on this clone: Its cognate antigen is unknown.

The sequence was obtained from a man aged 25-40 years in good health and CMV-seronegative. The chain has TRBV7-3 and TRBJ2-1; D perhaps matches TRBD2 (5 bases). The sequencing sample was made of PBMCs. The CDR3 spells CASSLTRAYNEQFF. CDR3 sequence (DNA): TGTGCCAGCAGCTTAACGAGGGCCTACAATGAGCAGTTCTTC.